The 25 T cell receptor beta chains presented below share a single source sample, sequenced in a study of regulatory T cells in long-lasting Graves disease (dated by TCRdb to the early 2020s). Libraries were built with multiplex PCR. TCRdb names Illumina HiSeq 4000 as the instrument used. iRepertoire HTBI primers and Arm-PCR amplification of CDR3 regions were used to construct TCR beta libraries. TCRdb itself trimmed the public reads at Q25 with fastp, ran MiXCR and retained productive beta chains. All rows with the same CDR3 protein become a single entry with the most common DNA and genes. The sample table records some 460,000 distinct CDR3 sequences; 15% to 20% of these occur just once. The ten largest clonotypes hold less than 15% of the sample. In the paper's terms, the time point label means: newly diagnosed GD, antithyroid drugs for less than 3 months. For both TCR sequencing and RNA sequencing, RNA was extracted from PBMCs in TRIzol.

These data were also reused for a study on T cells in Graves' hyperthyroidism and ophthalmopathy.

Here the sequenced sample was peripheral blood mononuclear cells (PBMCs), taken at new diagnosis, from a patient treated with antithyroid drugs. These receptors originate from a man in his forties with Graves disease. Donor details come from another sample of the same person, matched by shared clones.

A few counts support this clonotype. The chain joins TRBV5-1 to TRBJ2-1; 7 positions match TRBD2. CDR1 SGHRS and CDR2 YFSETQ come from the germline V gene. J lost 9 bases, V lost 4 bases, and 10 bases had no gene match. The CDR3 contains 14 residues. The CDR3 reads CASSPSGQWGEQFF. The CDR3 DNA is TGCGCCAGCAGCCCTAGCGGTCAGTGGGGTGAGCAGTTCTTC.

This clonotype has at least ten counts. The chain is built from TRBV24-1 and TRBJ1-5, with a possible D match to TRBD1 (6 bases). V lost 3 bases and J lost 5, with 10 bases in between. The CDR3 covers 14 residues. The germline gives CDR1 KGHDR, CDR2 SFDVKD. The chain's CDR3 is CATSDTYRDQPQHF. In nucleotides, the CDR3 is TGTGCCACCAGTGATACCTACAGGGATCAGCCCCAGCATTTT.

For the CDR3, the DNA is TGTGCCAGCAGTTTGAGGGTCCGCTCCGGCTACACCTTC. Translated: CASSLRVRSGYTF. This chain joins TRBV12-3 or TRBV12-4 and TRBJ1-2; D uncertain. Trimming stripped 3 bases from V and 8 bases from J, with 13 bases between. The CDR3 is 13 amino acids.

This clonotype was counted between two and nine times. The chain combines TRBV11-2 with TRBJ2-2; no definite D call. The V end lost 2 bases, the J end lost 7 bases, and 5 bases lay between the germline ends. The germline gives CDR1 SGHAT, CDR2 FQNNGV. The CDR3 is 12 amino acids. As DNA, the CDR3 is TGTGCCAGCAGCTTATCAGTCGGGGAGCTGTTTTTT. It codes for CASSLSVGELFF.

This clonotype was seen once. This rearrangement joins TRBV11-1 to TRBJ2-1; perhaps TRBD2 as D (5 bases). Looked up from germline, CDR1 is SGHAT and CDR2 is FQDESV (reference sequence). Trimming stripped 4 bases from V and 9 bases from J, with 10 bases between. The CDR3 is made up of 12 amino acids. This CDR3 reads CASSWTLPEQFF. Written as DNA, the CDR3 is TGTGCCAGCAGCTGGACTCTCCCTGAGCAGTTCTTC.

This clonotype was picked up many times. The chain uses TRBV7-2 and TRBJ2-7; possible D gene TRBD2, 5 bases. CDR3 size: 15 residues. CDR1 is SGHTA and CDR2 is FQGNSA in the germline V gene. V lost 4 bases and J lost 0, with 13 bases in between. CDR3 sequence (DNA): TGTGCCAGCAGCTCAGACACGGGGAGCTCCTACGAGCAGTACTTC. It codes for CASSSDTGSSYEQYF.

The chain's CDR3 is CASMKGQGYNEQFF. The DNA of the CDR3 is TGTGCCAGTATGAAGGGACAGGGCTACAATGAGCAGTTCTTC. This chain joins TRBV19 and TRBJ2-1; 9 bases line up with TRBD1. Germline values: CDR1 LNHDA, CDR2 SQIVND (reference sequence). The V gene end was trimmed by 7 bases and the J gene end by 3 bases; junction bases not matched to a gene: 4. CDR3 size: 14 residues.

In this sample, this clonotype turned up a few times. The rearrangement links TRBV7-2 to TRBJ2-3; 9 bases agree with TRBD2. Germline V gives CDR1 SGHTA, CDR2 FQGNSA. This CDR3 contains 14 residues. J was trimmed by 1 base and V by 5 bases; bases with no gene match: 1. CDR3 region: CASSAGGRTDTQYF. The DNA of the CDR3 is TGTGCCAGCAGCGCGGGGGGGCGCACAGATACGCAGTATTTT.

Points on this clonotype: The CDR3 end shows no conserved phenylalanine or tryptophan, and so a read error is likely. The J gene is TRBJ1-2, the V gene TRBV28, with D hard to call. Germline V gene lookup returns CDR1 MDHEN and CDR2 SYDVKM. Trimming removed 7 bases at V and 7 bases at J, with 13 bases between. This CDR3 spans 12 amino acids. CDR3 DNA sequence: TGTGCCAGCACCGCGAGGGATCGTGGCTACACCCTC. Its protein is CASTARDRGYTL.

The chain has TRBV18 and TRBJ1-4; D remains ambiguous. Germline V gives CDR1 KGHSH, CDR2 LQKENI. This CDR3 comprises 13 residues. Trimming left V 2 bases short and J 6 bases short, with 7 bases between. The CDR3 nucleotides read TGTGCCAGCTCACCAACCCCGGATGAAAAACTGTTTTTT. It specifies CASSPTPDEKLFF.

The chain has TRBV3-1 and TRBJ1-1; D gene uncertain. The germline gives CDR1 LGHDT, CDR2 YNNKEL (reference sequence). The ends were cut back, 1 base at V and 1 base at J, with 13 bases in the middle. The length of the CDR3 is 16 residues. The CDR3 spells CASSQGVRDRNTEAFF. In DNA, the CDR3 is TGTGCCAGCAGCCAAGGTGTTCGGGATAGGAACACTGAAGCTTTCTTT.

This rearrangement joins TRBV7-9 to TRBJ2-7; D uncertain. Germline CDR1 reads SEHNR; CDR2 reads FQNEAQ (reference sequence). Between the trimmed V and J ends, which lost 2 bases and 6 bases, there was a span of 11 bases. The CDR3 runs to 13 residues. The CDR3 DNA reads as TGTGCCAGCAGCTTAAGGGCGGTTGGCGAGCAGTACTTC. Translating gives CASSLRAVGEQYF.

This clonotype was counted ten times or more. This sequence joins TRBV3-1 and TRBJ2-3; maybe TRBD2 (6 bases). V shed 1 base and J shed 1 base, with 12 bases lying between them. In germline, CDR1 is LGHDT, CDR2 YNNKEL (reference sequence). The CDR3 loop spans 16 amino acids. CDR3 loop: CASSQVRSSGTDTQYF. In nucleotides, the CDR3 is TGTGCCAGCAGCCAAGTACGGTCTAGCGGCACAGATACGCAGTATTTT.

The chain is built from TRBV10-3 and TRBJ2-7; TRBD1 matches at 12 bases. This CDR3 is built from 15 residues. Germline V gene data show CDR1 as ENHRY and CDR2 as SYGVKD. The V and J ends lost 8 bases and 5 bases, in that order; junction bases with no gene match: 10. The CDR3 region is CAISGGTGGTDEQYF. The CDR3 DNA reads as TGTGCCATCTCAGGCGGGACAGGGGGCACTGACGAGCAGTACTTC.

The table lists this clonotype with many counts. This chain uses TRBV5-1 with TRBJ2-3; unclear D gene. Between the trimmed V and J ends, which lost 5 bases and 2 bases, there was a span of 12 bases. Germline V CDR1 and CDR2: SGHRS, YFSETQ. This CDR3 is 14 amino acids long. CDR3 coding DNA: TGCGCCAGCAGGCCTGACCCATACACAGATACGCAGTATTTT. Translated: CASRPDPYTDTQYF. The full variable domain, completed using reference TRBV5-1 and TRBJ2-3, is KAGVTQTPRYLIKTRGQQVTLSCSPISGHRSVSWYQQTPGQGLQFLFEYFSETQRNKGNFPGRFSGRQFSNSRSEMNVSTLELGDSALYLCASRPDPYTDTQYFGPGTRLTVL.

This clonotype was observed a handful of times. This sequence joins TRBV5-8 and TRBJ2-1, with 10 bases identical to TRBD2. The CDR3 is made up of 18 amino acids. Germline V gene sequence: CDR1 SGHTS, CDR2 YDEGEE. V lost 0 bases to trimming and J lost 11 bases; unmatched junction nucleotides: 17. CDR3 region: CASSLVGLAAPTQMKQFF. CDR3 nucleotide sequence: TGTGCCAGCAGCTTGGTAGGACTAGCGGCCCCGACGCAAATGAAGCAGTTCTTC.

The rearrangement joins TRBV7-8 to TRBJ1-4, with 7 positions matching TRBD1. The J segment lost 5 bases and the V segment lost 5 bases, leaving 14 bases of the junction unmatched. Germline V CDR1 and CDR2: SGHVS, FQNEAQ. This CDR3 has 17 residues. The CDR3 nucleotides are TGTGCCAGCAGCGCACAATCAGGGGGTTGGAGAAATGAAAAACTGTTTTTT. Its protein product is CASSAQSGGWRNEKLFF.

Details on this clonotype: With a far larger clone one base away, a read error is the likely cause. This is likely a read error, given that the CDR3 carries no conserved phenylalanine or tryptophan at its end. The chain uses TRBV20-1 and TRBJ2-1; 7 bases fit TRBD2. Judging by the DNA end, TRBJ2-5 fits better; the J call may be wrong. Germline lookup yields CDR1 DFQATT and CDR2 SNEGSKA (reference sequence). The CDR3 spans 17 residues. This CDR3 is CSASVPGSGGIAETQYY. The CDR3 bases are TGCAGTGCTAGCGTCCCGGGGTCGGGAGGAATTGCGGAGACCCAGTACTAC.

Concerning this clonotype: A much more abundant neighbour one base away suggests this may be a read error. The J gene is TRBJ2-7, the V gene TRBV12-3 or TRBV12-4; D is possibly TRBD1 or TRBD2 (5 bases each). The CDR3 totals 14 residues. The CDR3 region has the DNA TGTGCCGGCAGGGCCGGGACGGAGACCTACGAGCAGTACTTC. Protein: CAGRAGTETYEQYF.

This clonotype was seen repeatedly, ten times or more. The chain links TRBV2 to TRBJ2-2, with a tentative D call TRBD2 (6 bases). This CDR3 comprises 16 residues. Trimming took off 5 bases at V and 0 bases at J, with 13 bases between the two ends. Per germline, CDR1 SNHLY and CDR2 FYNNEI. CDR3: CASSNPGLTNTGELFF. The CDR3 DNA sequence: TGTGCCAGCAGTAATCCGGGACTCACGAACACCGGGGAGCTGTTTTTT.

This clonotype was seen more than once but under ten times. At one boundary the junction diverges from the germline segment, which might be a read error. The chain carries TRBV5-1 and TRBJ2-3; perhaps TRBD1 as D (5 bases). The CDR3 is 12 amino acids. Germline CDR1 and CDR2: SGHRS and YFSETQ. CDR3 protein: CASSPGQGLGAF. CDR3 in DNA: TGCGCCAGCAGCCCGGGCCAGGGTTTAGGGGCATTT.

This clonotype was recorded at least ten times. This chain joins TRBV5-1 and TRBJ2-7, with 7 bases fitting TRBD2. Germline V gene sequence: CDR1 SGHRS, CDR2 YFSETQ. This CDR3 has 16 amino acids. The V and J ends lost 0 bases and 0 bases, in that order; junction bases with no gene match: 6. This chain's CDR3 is CASSLGGSSGSYEQYF. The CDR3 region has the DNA TGCGCCAGCAGCTTGGGGGGCTCTAGCGGCTCCTACGAGCAGTACTTC.

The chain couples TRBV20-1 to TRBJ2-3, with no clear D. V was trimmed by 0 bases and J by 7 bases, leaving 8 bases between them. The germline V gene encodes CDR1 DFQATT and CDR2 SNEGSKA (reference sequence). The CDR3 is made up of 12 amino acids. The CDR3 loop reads CSARDQGNTQYF. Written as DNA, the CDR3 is TGCAGTGCTAGAGATCAAGGGAATACGCAGTATTTT.

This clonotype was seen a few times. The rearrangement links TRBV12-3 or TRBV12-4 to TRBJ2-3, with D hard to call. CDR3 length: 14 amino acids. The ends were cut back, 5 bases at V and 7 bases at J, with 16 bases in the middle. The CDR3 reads CASSRASFPYTQYF. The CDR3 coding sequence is TGTGCCAGCAGTCGGGCCTCCTTCCCCTATACGCAGTATTTT.

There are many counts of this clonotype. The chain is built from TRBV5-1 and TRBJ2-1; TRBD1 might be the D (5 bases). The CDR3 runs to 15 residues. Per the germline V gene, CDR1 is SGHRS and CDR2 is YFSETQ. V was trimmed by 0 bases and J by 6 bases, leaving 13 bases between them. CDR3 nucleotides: TGCGCCAGCAGCTTGGCAGGGCTGAAGCCCAATGAGCAGTTCTTC. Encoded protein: CASSLAGLKPNEQFF.